This T cell receptor (beta chain) came from a study of blood T cells in healthy people across ages. This CDR3 is built from 16 residues. J gave up 7 bases and V 7 bases, and 15 bases lay outside the gene matches. The germline CDR1 and CDR2 sequences are SGHKS and YYEKEE (reference sequence). PCR was performed a second time for 7 to 11 cycles using a sample-barcoded 5' primer and a J-beta primer mix. TCRdb re-derived calls from the 5' RACE reads in MiXCR, one entry per CDR3 protein. The sample holds about 640,000 distinct CDR3 sequences, around 41% seen once. This clonotype has ten or more counts. The source material was blood. The clonotype comes from a man older than 75 in good health. The chain joins TRBV5-5 to TRBJ2-7; 12 positions agree with TRBD2. In DNA, the CDR3 is TGTGCCAGCGAACAGTGGACTAGCGGGAAAACTGGTGAGCAGTACTTC. Protein sequence: CASEQWTSGKTGEQYF.